This T cell receptor beta chain comes out of a study of cytomegalovirus exposure and HLA in healthy donors (dated by TCRdb to the late 2010s). Study-level background: According to an earlier analysis of a few hundred of the donors, some 170 million T cells yielded 117 million unique TCR beta sequences and 250 to 350 Gb of sequence data. An early release that covered about 600 HLA-typed donors contained around 300 gigabases of sequencing data and about 93 million unique TCR sequences. Of the roughly 390 genotyped donors, around 81% fell in the genetic ancestry cluster associated with self-reported Caucasian donors. The study was designed to test whether signatures of past pathogen exposure could be identified by cataloging public T cell receptors. The study profiled the T cell repertoires of hundreds of subjects by immunosequencing and related them to cytomegalovirus serostatus. A separate validation cohort of some 130 different subjects was used in addition to the 666-subject first cohort. To predict cytomegalovirus infection status, the study brought together high-throughput TCR immunosequencing, statistical association of individual TCRs with disease status, and machine learning. A later analysis re-analyzed previously published TCR beta repertoires from 650 to 800 donors and added high-resolution HLA genotyping to study TCR occurrence patterns. Rather than using new phenotypic data, the later analysis identified candidate immune exposures from TCR beta sequences and from how often those sequences occurred across donors. An earlier analysis of some 500 of the donors applied high-throughput TCR beta sequencing to assess whether each TCR beta V gene segment acted as functional or pseudogenic. Donor age, sex, ethnicity and CMV serostatus were compiled alongside the repertoire data. In a later genetic analysis, genome-wide SNP genotypes for about three fifths of the roughly 670 donors were used, and that subset was treated as a discovery cohort. All discovery cohort repertoires had been generated on a single sequencing platform. HLA typing included class I and class II loci at four-digit resolution. Typing coverage differed by locus: A, B, C, DRB1 and DQB1 were typed in about 629-640 donors, DQA1 in about 510, DPA1 in some 600, and DPB1 in just under 480. About five DR-DQ haplotypes were handled as single units for association and clustering, since linkage in the cohort was strong. Across some 400 genotyped donors of the cohort, an average of approximately 200,000 unique TCR beta nucleotide sequences per donor were sequenced, and approximately 17% of those sequences were non-productive.

The CDR3 measures 16 amino acids from cysteine to phenylalanine. Only the CDR3 DNA stays, 48 bases, in frame from base 1. The germline V end is reduced by 2 bases and the J end by 4 bases; junction bases left unmatched: 10. CDR1 and CDR2 (GTSNPN, SVGIG) derive from the germline V gene (reference sequence). Overall study outcomes, separate from this receptor: An association between a missense DCLRE1C variant and V-gene and J-gene trimming of TCR beta chains was found in a later genetic analysis and replicated in an independent cohort. Some IMGT-functional V segments, including TRBV6-2 and TRBV6-3, could not be told apart with the 87-base-pair reads, so those segments were excluded. A later analysis found that TCR association rates varied across HLA loci, with DRB1 alleles showing the most associated TCRs and HLA-C alleles the fewest. According to a later genetic analysis, donors in an Asian-associated ancestry cluster had fewer N-insertions in productive TCRs than the approximately 630-donor mean. Because HLA typing was missing for some donors at each locus, association tests included only the typed subset. Presence/absence analyses assumed roughly uniform sequencing depth across donors, an assumption that may not hold. In a later analysis, HLA-associated TCR beta chains showed more clonal expansion and lower generation probabilities than non-associated chains that were equally common. About 15 rarely observed V segments, including chromosome 9 orphons, were excluded from the earlier analysis of approximately 500 of the donors because counts were too low. A group of highly shared sequence variants was considered likely to be a technical artifact of the sequencing pipeline. CMV serostatus was the only immune exposure information available for the cohort. While some public TCRs were present in many individuals, most TCR sequences turned up only very rarely across donors. The cohort was sequenced for TCR beta chains only, and without alpha or paired-chain data the features that could be detected were limited. In an earlier analysis of some 500 of the donors, most TCR beta V segments appeared in productive rearrangements about 87% or about 30% of the time, broadly matching IMGT annotations. A later analysis reported that several top co-occurrence clusters appeared linked to parvovirus B19, influenza, CMV and Epstein-Barr virus. A total of 164 TCR beta chains were listed by the study as associated with cytomegalovirus. When HLA alleles, especially DR and DQ, strongly co-occurred, attributing TCR associations to individual alleles was difficult. A later analysis associated some 17,000 TCR beta sequences with specific HLA alleles at a false discovery rate of 0.05. The classifier was reported to diagnose cytomegalovirus status with high specificity and sensitivity in both the original and validation cohorts. A few of the identified cytomegalovirus-associated TCR beta chains were confirmed in vitro to be specific for cytomegalovirus antigens. Correlated functional status among segregating V segments might be attributable to linkage disequilibrium, but an unknown experimental factor could not be ruled out. The authors suggested that the approach could potentially be generalized to other disease states and immunological phenotypes. According to a later analysis, most CMV-associated TCR beta chains appeared to be HLA-restricted, and the HLA associations seemed to be driven largely by CMV exposure. A further reported finding was that TCR beta sequences accurately predicted the HLA-A and HLA-B alleles for most subjects in the first cohort.

The cohort comprised hundreds of healthy bone marrow donors. Cohort members were all nominally healthy when sampled, although unrecorded immune exposures were likely present. The donor tested CMV seronegative, placing the donor among the 350 or so seronegative members of the cohort. Each donor provided a peripheral blood sample, and peripheral blood mononuclear cells were used for TCR beta sequencing. Genomic DNA was extracted from the blood cell samples with the Qiagen DNeasy Blood Extraction Kit. To prepare the library, the immunoSEQ multiplex PCR assay was applied. For the multiplex PCR, a mixture combining 60 forward primers for TCR Vbeta segments and 13 reverse primers for TCR Jbeta segments was used. The CDR3 region of rearranged TCR beta genes was amplified from genomic DNA with a multiplex PCR assay. On the Illumina HiSeq System, the amplified TCR beta libraries were sequenced as 87-base-pair reads. The original methods were these. A later analysis tallied 70 million to 100 million unique TCR beta chains across the 650 to 750 repertoires, and some 10 million of those chains were shared by two or more donors. A nearest-neighbor algorithm error-corrected the raw reads and collapsed the reads into unique sequences, merging closely related sequences to remove PCR and sequencing errors. To assign V, D and J gene segments, CDR3 sequences were aligned to IMGT reference sequences. For a sequence to be retained, a match of at least six nucleotides was required to both a V gene segment and a J gene segment. A rearrangement counted as productive if the CDR3 had no stop codons and remained in frame with V and J, and every other rearrangement counted as non-productive. CDR3 was defined according to IMGT convention as the region running from the second conserved V-encoded cysteine to the conserved J-encoded phenylalanine. The earlier analysis of about 590 of the donors excluded sequences that lacked an unambiguous match to a single V gene segment. In an earlier analysis of roughly 600 of the donors, a V segment was called functional when productive rearrangements were above 56.7%, and segregating when the standard deviation between donors exceeded 5%. To diagnose cytomegalovirus status from the catalog of TCR beta chain sequences, a statistical classification framework was built. A later analysis assigned V and J genes by comparing TCR nucleotide sequences with IMGT/GENE-DB human TR gene sequences. Using the TCRdist pipeline, a later analysis assigned CDR3 sequences along with most-parsimonious VDJ recombination scenarios. In a later analysis, every TCR beta chain was defined by the combination of its CDR3 amino acid sequence and its V-gene family, and reads without a unique V-gene family were dropped. As a way to deal with suspected cross-contamination and a sequencing artifact, a later analysis dropped 500 to 700 nucleotide sequences that were highly shared and had low generation probability. In a later analysis, a clonal expansion index was calculated for each public chain from normalized within-repertoire ranks of inferred template counts. In a later analysis, generation probabilities were computed with a VDJ recombination model fitted to out-of-frame rearrangements, and the resulting probabilities were checked against IGoR. A later analysis scored TCR-TCR, TCR-HLA and TCR-CMV co-occurrence with hypergeometric tests, applying a repertoire-size bias correction to TCR pairs. A later analysis estimated false discovery rates by permuting HLA or CMV assignments 20 times. In a later analysis, co-occurring TCRs were grouped with DBSCAN, and TCRdist sequence similarity was added when clustering was performed within HLA-allele-positive subsets. Co-occurrence clustering excluded repertoires with fewer than 30,000 or more than 120,000 public chains, plus five with anomalous nucleotide sharing. Not all clones reach the TCRdb copy of this immuneACCESS table, which keeps in-frame sequences only. Checked studies attribute under half of the gap to unresolved V genes and leave the rest unexplained. V and J calls and clone size are as listed in that table; D and trimming were resolved from the DNA. Within this sample are over 80,000 clones, with approximately 72% of them counted one time only. Of the sample, 3.3% is held by the ten largest clones.

To note about this clone: This clone's antigen is unknown. No base qualities exist here, and no much larger clone lies one base off it.

Sequencing input: PBMCs. The sequence links TRBV30 to TRBJ1-3; 8 bases in between match TRBD1. This TCR was sampled from a woman aged 35 to 49 in good health and CMV-seronegative. The DNA sequence reads TGTGCCTGGAGTAGGGCAGGGGGCGCATCAGGAAACACCATATATTTT. This encodes CAWSRAGGASGNTIYF.